This passage covers 14 T cell receptor beta chains from one sample sequenced in a study of T cell responses to AZD1222 COVID-19 vaccine. Some clones are missing from TCRdb's copy, which holds only in-frame ones; the method was immunoSEQ multiplex PCR. Of fewer than 100,000 clones in the sample, 87% are singletons; the top ten hold more than 9%. The sequenced sample was peripheral blood, obtained 28 days after the second AZD1222 dose. The receptors come from an adult who received the AZD1222 COVID-19 vaccine.

The gene calls are TRBV7-2 and TRBJ2-1; 9 bases match TRBD2. Germline V gives CDR1 SGHTA, CDR2 FQGNSA. With V trimmed by 6 bases and J by 8 bases, 8 bases remained unmatched. This CDR3 has 14 residues. CDR3 sequence (DNA): TGTGCCAGCAGTCGCGGGACTAGCTGGGATGAGCAGTTCTTC. As protein: CASSRGTSWDEQFF.

In its sample, this clone was seen once. The chain carries TRBV19 and TRBJ1-4, with TRBD1 matching over 7 bases. The CDR3 consists of 14 residues. With V trimmed by 6 bases and J by 4 bases, 5 bases remained unmatched. Germline CDR1 reads LNHDA; CDR2 reads SQIVND (reference sequence). CDR3 DNA sequence: TGTGCCAGTAGGCCGGGACAGCATAATGAAAAACTGTTTTTT. Protein product: CASRPGQHNEKLFF. The complete variable domain, with remaining parts taken from reference TRBV19 and TRBJ1-4, reads DGGITQSPKYLFRKEGQNVTLSCEQNLNHDAMYWYRQDPGQGLRLIYYSQIVNDFQKGDIAEGYSVSREKKESFPLTVTSAQKNPTAFYLCASRPGQHNEKLFFGSGTQLSVL.

V is TRBV20-1 and J is TRBJ2-3; the D call may be TRBD1 or TRBD2 (5 bases each). Germline CDR1 and CDR2: DFQATT and SNEGSKA (reference sequence). The CDR3 has 11 amino acids. Trimming stripped 3 bases from V and 6 bases from J, with 7 bases between. The CDR3 loop is CSASGADTQYF. CDR3 bases: TGCAGTGCTAGCGGGGCCGATACGCAGTATTTT.

The J gene is TRBJ2-1, the V gene TRBV9; 11 bases agree with TRBD2. CDR1 and CDR2 (germline): SGDLS, YYNGEE. This CDR3 spans 17 amino acids. The V gene end was trimmed by 2 bases and the J gene end by 9 bases; junction bases not matched to a gene: 13. DNA for the CDR3: TGTGCCAGCAGCGTCGGTCCCGGGACTAGCGGCTTGGTTGAGCAGTTCTTC. Translation: CASSVGPGTSGLVEQFF.

The rearrangement links TRBV3-1 (or the pseudogene TRBV3-2) to TRBJ1-1; D is unresolved. V was clipped by 3 bases and J by 2 bases, with 1 base between them. The CDR3 extends over 11 amino acids. CDR1 and CDR2 (germline): LGHDT, YNNKEL (reference sequence). The CDR3 DNA is TGTGCCAGCAGCCACAACACTGAAGCTTTCTTT. Protein product: CASSHNTEAFF.

The chain carries TRBV6-1 and TRBJ1-6; D is unclear. Per germline, CDR1 MNHNS and CDR2 SASEGT. V gave up 1 base and J gave up 9 bases, with 13 bases separating them. This CDR3 spans 15 amino acids. This CDR3 reads CASSEGIQAVSPLHF. In DNA, the CDR3 is TGTGCCAGCAGTGAAGGGATCCAGGCGGTTTCACCCCTCCACTTT.

This chain connects TRBV7-2 to TRBJ2-1; D gene ambiguous. The germline V gene has CDR1 SGHTA and CDR2 FQGNSA. This CDR3 has 11 amino acids. The ends were cut back, 5 bases at V and 8 bases at J, with 7 bases in the middle. The CDR3 DNA is TGTGCCAGCAGCCAACGCCATGAGCAGTTCTTC. This gives the protein CASSQRHEQFF.

V is TRBV5-1 and J is TRBJ1-1; 7 bases fit TRBD1. The CDR3 sequence is 16 residues long. V trimming: 4 bases; J trimming: 4 bases; junction bases outside the gene matches: 13. Germline CDR1 SGHRS, CDR2 YFSETQ. The CDR3 is CASSVLGTVSSTEAFF. CDR3 DNA sequence: TGCGCCAGCAGCGTGCTTGGGACAGTATCTAGCACTGAAGCTTTCTTT.

The chain recombines TRBV18 with TRBJ2-1, with 10 bases matching TRBD2. Germline V gene lookup returns CDR1 KGHSH and CDR2 LQKENI. The CDR3 is made up of 15 amino acids. Germline trimming cut 6 bases from V and 6 bases from J; bases unmatched to any gene: 8. The CDR3 reads CASSPLAGDANEQFF. CDR3 DNA: TGTGCCAGCTCCCCCCTAGCGGGGGACGCCAATGAGCAGTTCTTC.

V gene TRBV28 combines with J gene TRBJ2-4, with 10 bases lining up with TRBD1. The V and J ends lost 1 base and 1 base, in that order; junction bases with no gene match: 1. This CDR3 spans 16 amino acids. Germline CDR1 reads MDHEN; CDR2 reads SYDVKM. The CDR3 region is CASSLSGQGAKNIQYF. CDR3 bases: TGTGCCAGCAGTTTATCGGGACAGGGGGCCAAAAACATTCAGTACTTC. The full variable domain, completed using reference TRBV28 and TRBJ2-4, is DVKVTQSSRYLVKRTGEKVFLECVQDMDHENMFWYRQDPGLGLRLIYFSYDVKMKEKGDIPEGYSVSREKKERFSLILESASTNQTSMYLCASSLSGQGAKNIQYFGAGTRLSVL.

The chain joins TRBV18 to TRBJ1-1; D gene ambiguous. Germline values: CDR1 KGHSH, CDR2 LQKENI. This CDR3 region has 16 residues. V lost 4 bases, J lost 3 bases, and 18 bases lay in between. This CDR3 reads CASSLVGTPEDTEAFF. The CDR3 bases are TGTGCCAGCTCACTAGTCGGCACCCCGGAGGACACTGAAGCTTTCTTT.

This chain joins TRBV7-3 and TRBJ2-1; tentatively, D is TRBD1 (6 bases). The CDR3 runs 16 residues. Deletions cut 2 bases from V and 5 bases from J, with 16 bases between. CDR1 and CDR2 from the germline V gene are SGHTA and FQGTGA. Here the CDR3 reads CASSLVAGDTNNEQFF. CDR3 DNA: TGTGCCAGCAGCTTAGTTGCAGGGGACACGAACAATGAGCAGTTCTTC.

The chain couples TRBV7-2 to TRBJ2-2; D perhaps matches TRBD1 (5 bases). CDR3 length: 16 residues. Germline V gene data show CDR1 as SGHTA and CDR2 as FQGNSA. V was pared by 1 base and J by 1 base, with 10 bases between. In nucleotides, the CDR3 is TGTGCCAGCAGCTTAGTTAAGGGGCTGAACACCGGGGAGCTGTTTTTT. Its protein is CASSLVKGLNTGELFF.

The gene calls are TRBV30 and TRBJ2-4; a possible D gene is TRBD1 (5 bases). The CDR3 covers 14 residues. The germline gives CDR1 GTSNPN, CDR2 SVGIG (reference sequence). Trimming pared 5 bases from V and 0 bases from J, leaving 11 bases between. The DNA of the CDR3 is TGTGCCTGGGAGGTGGGGCTAGCCAAAAACATTCAGTACTTC. Encoded protein: CAWEVGLAKNIQYF.